These 22 T cell receptor beta chains were all obtained from the same sample, sequenced in a study of shared clonotypes between healthy human individuals (TCRdb year 2020). The method behind the library was the immunoSEQ multiplex PCR assay. TCRdb mirrors the immuneACCESS table, restricted to in-frame sequences. Some clones are absent from its copies; in checked studies, under half trace to an unresolved V gene, and the reason for the others is unknown. In this sample the table shows approximately 710,000 clones, about 90% of which occur a single time. The ten largest account for about a third of the sample. Sequences were obtained from memory CD8+ T cells from PBMCs. This sample's cell subset or site label indicates: CD45RO+ cells pooled with CCR7-negative TemRA cells. These receptor sequences come from a man aged 18-30 years in good health. Some clones in this sample may be carry-over from other donors' samples.

The rearrangement uses TRBV11-2 and TRBJ2-3, with TRBD2 matching 10 bases. Germline V gene sequence: CDR1 SGHAT, CDR2 FQNNGV. The ends lost 4 bases at V and 3 bases at J; junction bases unmatched: 7. The CDR3 extends over 16 amino acids. The CDR3 bases are TGTGCCAGCAGCTCAGGACTAGCGGAGCGGACAGATACGCAGTATTTT. This sequence encodes CASSSGLAERTDTQYF.

The chain employs TRBV15 and TRBJ2-7, with D maybe TRBD2 (6 bases). The CDR3 has 14 residues. V was cut by 1 base and J by 3 bases, with 10 bases left in between. Germline V gene data show CDR1 as LNHNV and CDR2 as YYDKDF (reference sequence). CDR3 sequence (DNA): TGTGCCACCAGCAGAGGACTAGAAGTCTACGAGCAGTACTTC. Its translation: CATSRGLEVYEQYF.

There are many counts of this clone. Different DNA sequences within this sample yield the same CDR3. The gene calls are TRBV7-9 and TRBJ1-1; D may be TRBD1 (6 bases). The germline V gene encodes CDR1 SEHNR and CDR2 FQNEAQ (reference sequence). The CDR3 is 16 residues long. V shed 2 bases and J shed 5 bases, with 18 bases lying between them. The CDR3 DNA reads as TGTGCCAGCAGCTTACGGCAGGGGAGAGTGGAAACTGAAGCTTTCTTT. Translation: CASSLRQGRVETEAFF.

The chain has TRBV7-8 and TRBJ2-1, with D perhaps TRBD2 (6 bases). There are 14 residues in the CDR3. The V end was cut by 6 bases, the J end by 4 bases, with 13 bases between. Germline-derived CDR1 and CDR2 are SGHVS and FQNEAQ. The DNA of the CDR3 is TGTGCCAGCAGATCTAGAGGAGGGTACAATGAGCAGTTCTTC. It specifies CASRSRGGYNEQFF.

The genes are TRBV9 and TRBJ2-1; D may be TRBD1 or TRBD2 (5 bases each). CDR3 length equals 12 residues. Trimming stripped 2 bases from V and 10 bases from J, with 10 bases between. The germline V gene encodes CDR1 SGDLS and CDR2 YYNGEE. In nucleotides, the CDR3 is TGTGCCAGCAGCGTCATCGGGGACGAGCAGTTCTTC. It translates to CASSVIGDEQFF. Full variable domain (missing parts from reference TRBV9 and TRBJ2-1): DSGVTQTPKHLITATGQRVTLRCSPRSGDLSVYWYQQSLDQGLQFLIQYYNGEERAKGNILERFSAQQFPDLHSELNLSSLELGDSALYFCASSVIGDEQFFGPGTRLTVL.

The rearrangement uses TRBV7-8 and TRBJ1-1; TRBD1 might be the D (6 bases). The V end was cut by 6 bases, the J end by 0 bases, with 8 bases between. The CDR3 contains 13 residues. The germline V gene has CDR1 SGHVS and CDR2 FQNEAQ. The CDR3 nucleotides are TGTGCCAGCAGGGACAGCCTGAACACTGAAGCTTTCTTT. It codes for CASRDSLNTEAFF.

The chain employs TRBV6-6 and TRBJ2-5; D gene ambiguous. The germline V and J ends were trimmed by 2 bases and 5 bases, with 9 bases remaining between them. The CDR3 has 13 amino acids. Germline V lookup: CDR1 MNHNY, CDR2 SVGAGI (reference sequence). The CDR3 nucleotides read TGTGCCAGCAGTTACGGGCAGACGGAGACCCAGTACTTC. This gives the protein CASSYGQTETQYF.

The CDR3 sequence: CASRIVQGDEKLFF. The CDR3 DNA is TGTGCCAGCAGAATTGTGCAGGGAGATGAAAAACTGTTTTTT. The rearrangement joins TRBV27 to TRBJ1-4; D might be TRBD1 (5 bases). V gave up 6 bases and J gave up 6 bases, with 14 bases separating them. The CDR3 is 14 amino acids. Germline values: CDR1 MNHEY, CDR2 SMNVEV (reference sequence).

This chain joins TRBV18 and TRBJ1-1; TRBD1 is a possible D gene (5 bases). CDR3 size: 11 residues. Trimming stripped 8 bases from V and 8 bases from J, with 12 bases between. In germline, CDR1 is KGHSH, CDR2 LQKENI. In nucleotides, the CDR3 is TGTGCCAGCGCCCGGGACGCGGAAGCTTTCTTT. It translates to CASARDAEAFF. The full variable domain, rest sourced from reference TRBV18 and TRBJ1-1, is NAGVMQNPRHLVRRRGQEARLRCSPMKGHSHVYWYRQLPEEGLKFMVYLQKENIIDESGMPKERFSAEFPKEGPSILRIQQVVRGDSAAYFCASARDAEAFFGQGTRLTVV.

The CDR3 DNA is TGTGCCAGCAGCCCGTATGGGGTGGGACTAGCGGAGGCCTACGAGCAGTACTTC. It is translated as CASSPYGVGLAEAYEQYF. V gene TRBV11-2 combines with J gene TRBJ2-7; 11 nucleotides match TRBD2. Germline-derived CDR1 and CDR2 are SGHAT and FQNNGV. This CDR3 has 18 amino acids. The V segment lost 5 bases and the J segment 2 bases; nucleotides outside the gene matches: 14.

J is TRBJ1-4 and V is TRBV28; no definite D call. This CDR3 has 15 amino acids. Deletions cut 2 bases from V and 0 bases from J, with 7 bases between. CDR1 and CDR2 (germline): MDHEN, SYDVKM. For the CDR3, the DNA is TGTGCCAGCAGTTTAGAGCAGGCAACTAATGAAAAACTGTTTTTT. It yields the protein CASSLEQATNEKLFF.

The chain links TRBV7-9 to TRBJ1-1; 7 bases fit TRBD1. The CDR3 consists of 12 residues. V was clipped by 4 bases and J by 7 bases; unmatched bases: 3. The germline gives CDR1 SEHNR, CDR2 FQNEAQ (reference sequence). CDR3 nucleotides: TGTGCCAGCAGCTCCGGGACAGTTGAAGCTTTCTTT. Its translation: CASSSGTVEAFF.

V usage is TRBV19 and J usage is TRBJ2-3; D gene unclear. Germline CDR1 and CDR2: LNHDA and SQIVND (reference sequence). The CDR3 is 13 amino acids. V lost 3 bases and J lost 2, with 6 bases in between. In DNA form, the CDR3 reads TGTGCCAGTAGTATTGGCGCCACAGATACGCAGTATTTT. Its protein is CASSIGATDTQYF.

CDR3 sequence (DNA): TGTGCCAGCAGTGTGTCTACGACCTACGAGCAGTACTTC. It codes for CASSVSTTYEQYF. The chain employs TRBV27 and TRBJ2-7; D ambiguous. The germline V gene encodes CDR1 MNHEY and CDR2 SMNVEV (reference sequence). Trimming shortened V by 5 bases and J by 2 bases, and 10 bases separated the two germline ends. CDR3 length: 13 residues.

This chain links TRBV15 with TRBJ1-1, with a weak D call TRBD1 (5 bases). The CDR3 runs to 11 residues. Trimming removed 4 bases at V and 7 bases at J, with 7 bases between. Germline-derived CDR1 and CDR2 are LNHNV and YYDKDF (reference sequence). DNA for the CDR3: TGTGCCACCAGCAACAGGAATGAAGCTTTCTTT. It encodes CATSNRNEAFF.

V and J are TRBV28 and TRBJ1-1; D remains ambiguous. Germline-derived CDR1 and CDR2 are MDHEN and SYDVKM. The CDR3 extends over 14 amino acids. Trimming shortened V by 2 bases and J by 3 bases, and 10 bases separated the two germline ends. In DNA form, the CDR3 reads TGTGCCAGCAGTTTAGCAAAATACCACACTGAAGCTTTCTTT. Residues: CASSLAKYHTEAFF.

This chain joins TRBV11-2 and TRBJ2-5; 9 nucleotides agree with TRBD2. This CDR3 is 15 amino acids long. J lost 5 bases, V lost 6 bases, and 10 bases had no gene match. Germline CDR1 SGHAT, CDR2 FQNNGV. CDR3 coding DNA: TGTGCCAGCAGTTTATTAGCGGGAGTAATGGAGACCCAGTACTTC. Its translation is CASSLLAGVMETQYF.

V gene TRBV14 combines with J gene TRBJ2-7; 10 bases match TRBD1. CDR1 is SGHDN and CDR2 is FVKESK in the germline V gene. Unmatched junction bases numbered 6, after V lost 6 bases and J lost 4 bases. This CDR3 is built from 14 residues. CDR3 amino acids: CASSYGQGGYEQYF. Written as DNA, the CDR3 is TGTGCCAGCAGTTATGGACAGGGGGGGTACGAGCAGTACTTC.

The genes are TRBV7-9 and TRBJ2-7, with unresolved D. CDR1 is SEHNR, CDR2 FQNEAQ, per germline (reference sequence). V dropped 3 bases and J dropped 0 bases, with 12 bases sitting between them. The CDR3 runs 15 residues. The CDR3 loop is CASSLAPSSSYEQYF. In nucleotides, the CDR3 is TGTGCCAGCAGCTTGGCGCCCAGCAGCTCCTACGAGCAGTACTTC.

This clone has only a few counts. This same CDR3 is encoded by further DNA sequences in the sample. The chain carries TRBV27 and TRBJ2-1, with D maybe TRBD1 (8 bases). The CDR3 covers 13 residues. Between the trimmed V and J ends, which lost 6 bases and 9 bases, there was a span of 15 bases. The V gene's germline CDR1 is MNHEY and CDR2 SMNVEV (reference sequence). The CDR3 coding sequence is TGTGCCAGCAGCCACAGGGGGGGCGGTGAGCAGTTCTTC. Translated, it gives CASSHRGGGEQFF.

The gene calls are TRBV2 and TRBJ2-2; D is uncertain. Germline values: CDR1 SNHLY, CDR2 FYNNEI. V lost 8 bases, J lost 6 bases, and 10 bases lay in between. The CDR3 covers 12 residues. The CDR3 DNA sequence: TGTGCCAGCTATAACCGTCCCGGGGAGCTGTTTTTT. Amino acid sequence: CASYNRPGELFF.

Only one count was recorded for this clone. V usage is TRBV6-6 and J usage is TRBJ2-4; D is unresolved. The V gene lost 0 bases and the J gene lost 9 bases, with 18 bases spanning the gap. CDR3 size: 16 residues. Germline V gene data show CDR1 as MNHNY and CDR2 as SVGAGI (reference sequence). The CDR3 spells CASSYSGRAWVGIQYF. CDR3 sequence (DNA): TGTGCCAGCAGTTACTCCGGACGCGCCTGGGTTGGCATTCAGTACTTC.